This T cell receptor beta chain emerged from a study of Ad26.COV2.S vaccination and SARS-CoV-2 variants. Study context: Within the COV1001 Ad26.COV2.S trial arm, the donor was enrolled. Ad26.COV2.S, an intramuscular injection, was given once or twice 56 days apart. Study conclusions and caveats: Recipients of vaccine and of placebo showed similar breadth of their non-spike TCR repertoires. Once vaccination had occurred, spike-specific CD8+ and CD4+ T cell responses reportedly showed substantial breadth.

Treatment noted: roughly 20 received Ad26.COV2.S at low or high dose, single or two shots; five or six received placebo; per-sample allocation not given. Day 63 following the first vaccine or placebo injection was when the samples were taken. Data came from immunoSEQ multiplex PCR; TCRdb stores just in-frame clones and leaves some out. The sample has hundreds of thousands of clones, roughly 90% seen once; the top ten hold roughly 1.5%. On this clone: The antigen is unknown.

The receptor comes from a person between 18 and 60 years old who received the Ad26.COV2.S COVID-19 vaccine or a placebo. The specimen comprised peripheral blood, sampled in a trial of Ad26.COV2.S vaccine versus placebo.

The CDR3 reads CASRGGASPDTQYF. In DNA form, the CDR3 reads TGTGCCAGTAGAGGGGGGGCTAGCCCAGATACGCAGTATTTT. The gene calls are TRBV9 and TRBJ2-3, with a possible D match to TRBD2 (7 bases). Trimming shortened V by 8 bases and J by 4 bases, and 17 bases separated the two germline ends. This CDR3 spans 14 amino acids. Germline V gene lookup returns CDR1 SGDLS and CDR2 YYNGEE.